Below, 21 T cell receptor beta chains from the same sample are listed, as sequenced in a study of monozygotic twins with inflammatory bowel disease. TCRdb reprocessed the 5' RACE reads and reports one entry per CDR3 protein, with no DNA. In all, the sample yields fewer than 550,000 distinct CDR3 sequences. Sequencing was performed on blood. All receptors come from a human donor with ulcerative colitis or Crohn's disease, or a healthy co-twin of an affected twin (not recorded which).

The chain couples TRBV4-1 to TRBJ2-2; TCRdb reports TRBD1, a call that lacks DNA to check it against. The germline gives CDR1 MGHRA, CDR2 YSYEKL. The CDR3 is 15 residues long. The CDR3 here is CASRGQDTNTGELFF.

The chain uses TRBV20-1 and TRBJ1-1; TCRdb indicates TRBD1, and absent DNA this call remains unverified. CDR1 and CDR2 from the germline V gene are DFQATT and SNEGSKA (reference sequence). The CDR3 consists of 14 residues. The CDR3 reads CSASMGPMNTEAFF.

The chain carries TRBV6-2 or TRBV6-3 and TRBJ2-7; TCRdb indicates TRBD1, and absent DNA this call remains unverified. Germline V gives CDR1 MNHEY, CDR2 SVGEGT. CDR3 length equals 17 residues. The CDR3 region is CASSYEIGSPPGDEQYF.

The chain combines TRBV5-1 with TRBJ2-5; TCRdb picks TRBD1, but there is no DNA to check that call. The length of the CDR3 is 15 residues. Germline V CDR1 and CDR2: SGHRS, YFSETQ. The CDR3 loop reads CASSPQGGIQETQYF.

This chain uses TRBV3-1 with TRBJ2-1; absent DNA, TCRdb's TRBD2 call cannot be checked. Germline V CDR1 and CDR2: LGHDT, YNNKEL (reference sequence). This CDR3 comprises 18 residues. CDR3 region: CASSWTSGRASSYNEQFF.

The J gene is TRBJ2-1, the V gene TRBV7-6; lacking DNA, the TRBD2 call made by TCRdb goes unchecked. Germline CDR1 and CDR2: SGHVS and FNYEAQ. The CDR3 sequence is 17 residues long. The CDR3 sequence is CASSLPKAGGLGYEQFF.

The V and J genes are TRBV28 and TRBJ2-6. The CDR3 extends over 15 amino acids. CDR1 and CDR2 (germline): MDHEN, SYDVKM. The CDR3 reads CASSASSSGANVLTF.

V usage is TRBV6-2 or TRBV6-3 and J usage is TRBJ2-5; TCRdb indicates TRBD1, and absent DNA this call remains unverified. Germline CDR1 reads MNHEY; CDR2 reads SVGEGT. This CDR3 spans 15 amino acids. The CDR3: CASSYYPPRQETQYF.

The chain combines TRBV30 with TRBJ2-3; TCRdb returns TRBD2, unconfirmable since there is no DNA. The germline gives CDR1 GTSNPN, CDR2 SVGIG (reference sequence). The CDR3 extends over 15 amino acids. The CDR3 spells CAWSMAGGPTDTQYF.

The chain couples TRBV4-1 to TRBJ2-5; TCRdb designates TRBD2, a call that cannot be tested without DNA. CDR3 size: 16 residues. Germline CDR1 reads MGHRA; CDR2 reads YSYEKL. This CDR3 reads CASSQDQSSGRWTQYF.

V usage is TRBV5-1 and J usage is TRBJ2-3. Germline V lookup: CDR1 SGHRS, CDR2 YFSETQ. This CDR3 spans 16 amino acids. CDR3 residues: CASSLAPAASTDTQYF.

The rearrangement links TRBV2 to TRBJ2-3; TCRdb proposes TRBD2, but this gene call is untestable without DNA. Germline assignment: CDR1 SNHLY and CDR2 FYNNEI. The CDR3 consists of 16 residues. The CDR3 protein is CASSEELAGYTDTQYF.

This sequence joins TRBV19 and TRBJ1-1. Per germline, CDR1 LNHDA and CDR2 SQIVND (reference sequence). This CDR3 comprises 14 residues. The CDR3 protein is CASTDAGSYTEAFF.

V and J are TRBV15 and TRBJ2-2; the TRBD2 assignment by TCRdb is unverifiable without DNA. The CDR3 runs to 16 residues. Germline CDR1 reads LNHNV; CDR2 reads YYDKDF (reference sequence). The CDR3 sequence is CATASTVPTFGGELFF.

The chain links TRBV5-1 to TRBJ1-2; with no DNA, the TCRdb D assignment of TRBD1 cannot be verified. The CDR3 is 18 residues long. The germline V gene encodes CDR1 SGHRS and CDR2 YFSETQ. This CDR3 reads CASSNPRDRGLDNYGYTF.

V gene TRBV5-1 combines with J gene TRBJ2-5; TCRdb's D gene call, TRBD2, goes unchecked for lack of DNA. Germline V gene data show CDR1 as SGHRS and CDR2 as YFSETQ. This CDR3 is built from 16 residues. The CDR3: CASSLQPAGGEETQYF.

The chain uses TRBV5-6 and TRBJ2-5; absent DNA, TCRdb's TRBD1 call cannot be checked. The germline gives CDR1 SGHDT, CDR2 YYEEEE. The CDR3 covers 14 residues. The CDR3 spells CASSGTGGQETQYF.

The rearrangement uses TRBV6-2 or TRBV6-3 and TRBJ2-2. Germline-derived CDR1 and CDR2 are MNHEY and SVGEGT. The CDR3 extends over 13 amino acids. CDR3 region: CASSYSGIRELFF.

This rearrangement joins TRBV20-1 to TRBJ1-6. The germline CDR1 and CDR2 sequences are DFQATT and SNEGSKA (reference sequence). This CDR3 has 12 amino acids. The CDR3 here is CSAIEGNSPLHF.

The V and J genes are TRBV4-1 and TRBJ2-1; checking the TCRdb D call of TRBD2 is not possible without DNA. Germline assignment: CDR1 MGHRA and CDR2 YSYEKL. CDR3 length: 17 residues. CDR3 residues: CASSQTLPGLGYNEQFF.

The V gene is TRBV21-1, the J gene TRBJ2-2; TCRdb lists TRBD2, though no DNA is available to test this call. TRBV21-1 represents a pseudogene. The CDR3 spans 19 residues. This chain's CDR3 is CASTREEWTSGGVTGELFF.